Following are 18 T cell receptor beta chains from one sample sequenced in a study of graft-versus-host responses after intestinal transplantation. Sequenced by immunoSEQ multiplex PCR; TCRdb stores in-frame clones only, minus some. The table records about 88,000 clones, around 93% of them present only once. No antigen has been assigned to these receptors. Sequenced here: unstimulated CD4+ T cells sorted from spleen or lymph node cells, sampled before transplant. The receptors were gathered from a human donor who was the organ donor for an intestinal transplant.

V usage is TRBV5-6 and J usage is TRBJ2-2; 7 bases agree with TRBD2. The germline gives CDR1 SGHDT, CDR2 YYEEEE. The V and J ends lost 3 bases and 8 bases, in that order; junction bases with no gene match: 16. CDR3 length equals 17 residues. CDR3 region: CASSSSRAGRKTGELFF. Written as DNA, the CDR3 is TGTGCCAGCAGCTCATCAAGAGCGGGGCGAAAGACTGGGGAGCTGTTTTTT.

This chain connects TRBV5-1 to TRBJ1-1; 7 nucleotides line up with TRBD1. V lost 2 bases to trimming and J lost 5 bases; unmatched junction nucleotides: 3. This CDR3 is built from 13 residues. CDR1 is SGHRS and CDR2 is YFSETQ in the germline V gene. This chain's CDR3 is CASSLQGQTEAFF. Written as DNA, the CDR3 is TGCGCCAGCAGCTTACAGGGGCAGACTGAAGCTTTCTTT.

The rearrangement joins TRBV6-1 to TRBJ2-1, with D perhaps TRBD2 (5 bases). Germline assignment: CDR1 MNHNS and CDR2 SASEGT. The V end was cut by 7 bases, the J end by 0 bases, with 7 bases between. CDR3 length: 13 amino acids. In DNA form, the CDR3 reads TGTGCCAGCAACCGGGACTCCTACAATGAGCAGTTCTTC. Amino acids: CASNRDSYNEQFF.

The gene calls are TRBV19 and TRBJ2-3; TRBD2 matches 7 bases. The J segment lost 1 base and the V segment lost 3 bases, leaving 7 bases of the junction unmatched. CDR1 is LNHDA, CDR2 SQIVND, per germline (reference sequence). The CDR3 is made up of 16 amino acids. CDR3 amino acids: CASSMVGAGGTDTQYF. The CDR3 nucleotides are TGTGCCAGTAGTATGGTTGGGGCGGGGGGCACAGATACGCAGTATTTT.

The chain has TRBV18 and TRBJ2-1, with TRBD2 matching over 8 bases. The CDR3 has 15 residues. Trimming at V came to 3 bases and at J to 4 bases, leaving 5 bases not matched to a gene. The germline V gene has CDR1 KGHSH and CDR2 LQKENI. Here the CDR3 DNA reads TGTGCCAGCTCACCGAGGACTAGCCGATACAATGAGCAGTTCTTC. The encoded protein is CASSPRTSRYNEQFF.

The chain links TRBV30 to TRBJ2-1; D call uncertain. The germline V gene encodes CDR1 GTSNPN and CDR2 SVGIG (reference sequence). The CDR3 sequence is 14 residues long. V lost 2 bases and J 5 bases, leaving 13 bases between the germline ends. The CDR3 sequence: CAWSFLSTDNEQFF. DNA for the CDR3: TGTGCCTGGAGTTTTCTCTCAACAGACAATGAGCAGTTCTTC. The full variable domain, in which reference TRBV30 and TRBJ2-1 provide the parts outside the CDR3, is SQTIHQWPATLVQPVGSPLSLECTVEGTSNPNLYWYRQAAGRGLQLLFYSVGIGQISSEVPQNLSASRPQDRQFILSSKKLLLSDSGFYLCAWSFLSTDNEQFFGPGTRLTVL.

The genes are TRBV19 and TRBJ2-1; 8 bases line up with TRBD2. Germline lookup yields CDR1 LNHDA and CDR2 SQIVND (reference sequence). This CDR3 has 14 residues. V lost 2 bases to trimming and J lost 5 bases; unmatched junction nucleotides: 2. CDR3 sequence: CASSIQAGDNEQFF. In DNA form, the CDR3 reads TGTGCCAGTAGTATACAAGCGGGAGACAATGAGCAGTTCTTC. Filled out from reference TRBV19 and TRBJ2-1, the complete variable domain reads DGGITQSPKYLFRKEGQNVTLSCEQNLNHDAMYWYRQDPGQGLRLIYYSQIVNDFQKGDIAEGYSVSREKKESFPLTVTSAQKNPTAFYLCASSIQAGDNEQFFGPGTRLTVL.

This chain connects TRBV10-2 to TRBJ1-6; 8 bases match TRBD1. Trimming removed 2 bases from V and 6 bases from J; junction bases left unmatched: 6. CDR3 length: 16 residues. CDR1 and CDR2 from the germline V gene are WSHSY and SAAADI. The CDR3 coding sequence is TGCGCCAGCAGTGAGGGTCAGGGGGCTGGTAATTCACCCCTCCACTTT. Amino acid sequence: CASSEGQGAGNSPLHF.

The CDR3 reads CASETSRGTGELFF. CDR3 in DNA: TGTGCCAGTGAGACTAGCCGGGGGACCGGGGAGCTGTTTTTT. The V gene is TRBV28, the J gene TRBJ2-2; 7 positions match TRBD2. This CDR3 region has 14 residues. CDR1 MDHEN and CDR2 SYDVKM come from the germline V gene. Losses at the gene ends were 9 bases for V and 5 bases for J; bases not matched to a gene: 9.

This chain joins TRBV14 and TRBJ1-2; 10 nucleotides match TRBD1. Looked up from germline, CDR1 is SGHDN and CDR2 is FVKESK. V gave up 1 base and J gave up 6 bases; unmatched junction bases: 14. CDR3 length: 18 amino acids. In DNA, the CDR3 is TGTGCCAGCAGCCAAGGAGCCGGGACAGGGGTTGTGGGGGATGGCTACACCTTC. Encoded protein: CASSQGAGTGVVGDGYTF.

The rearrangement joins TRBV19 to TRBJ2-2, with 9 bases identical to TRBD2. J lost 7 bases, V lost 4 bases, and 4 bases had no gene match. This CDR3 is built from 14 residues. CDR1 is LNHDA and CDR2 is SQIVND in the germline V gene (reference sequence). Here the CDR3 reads CASSSGGAGGELFF. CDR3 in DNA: TGTGCCAGTAGTAGCGGGGGGGCCGGCGGGGAGCTGTTTTTT. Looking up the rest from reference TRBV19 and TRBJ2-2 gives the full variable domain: DGGITQSPKYLFRKEGQNVTLSCEQNLNHDAMYWYRQDPGQGLRLIYYSQIVNDFQKGDIAEGYSVSREKKESFPLTVTSAQKNPTAFYLCASSSGGAGGELFFGEGSRLTVL.

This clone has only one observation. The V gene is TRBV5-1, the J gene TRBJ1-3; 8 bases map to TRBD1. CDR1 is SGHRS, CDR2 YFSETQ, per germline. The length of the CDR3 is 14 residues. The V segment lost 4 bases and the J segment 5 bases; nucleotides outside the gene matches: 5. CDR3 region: CASSTDRGRNTIYF. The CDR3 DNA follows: TGCGCCAGCAGCACCGACAGGGGTAGAAACACCATATATTTT.

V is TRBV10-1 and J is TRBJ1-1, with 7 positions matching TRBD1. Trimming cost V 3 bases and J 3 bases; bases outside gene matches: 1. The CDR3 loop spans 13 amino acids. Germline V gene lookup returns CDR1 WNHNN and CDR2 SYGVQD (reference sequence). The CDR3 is CASSEQGYTEAFF. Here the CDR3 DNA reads TGCGCCAGCAGTGAACAGGGGTACACTGAAGCTTTCTTT.

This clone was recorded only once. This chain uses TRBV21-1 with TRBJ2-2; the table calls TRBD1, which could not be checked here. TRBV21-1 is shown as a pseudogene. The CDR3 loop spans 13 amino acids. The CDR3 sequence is CARDRMNTGELFF. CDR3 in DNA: TGTGCCAGGGACAGGATGAACACCGGGGAGCTGTTTTTT.

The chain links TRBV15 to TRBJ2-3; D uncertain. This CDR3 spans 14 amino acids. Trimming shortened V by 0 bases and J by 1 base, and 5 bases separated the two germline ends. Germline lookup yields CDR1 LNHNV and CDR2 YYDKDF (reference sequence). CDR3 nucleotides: TGTGCCACCAGCAGAGATCCCGGCACAGATACGCAGTATTTT. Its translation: CATSRDPGTDTQYF. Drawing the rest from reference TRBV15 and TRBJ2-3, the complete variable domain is DAMVIQNPRYQVTQFGKPVTLSCSQTLNHNVMYWYQQKSSQAPKLLFHYYDKDFNNEADTPDNFQSRRPNTSFCFLDIRSPGLGDTAMYLCATSRDPGTDTQYFGPGTRLTVL.

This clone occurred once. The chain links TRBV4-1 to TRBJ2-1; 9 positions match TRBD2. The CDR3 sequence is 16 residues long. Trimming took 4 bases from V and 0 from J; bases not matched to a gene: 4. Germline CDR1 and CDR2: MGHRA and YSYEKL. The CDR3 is CASSPSGRSSYNEQFF. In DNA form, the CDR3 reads TGCGCCAGCAGCCCCAGCGGGAGGAGCTCCTACAATGAGCAGTTCTTC.

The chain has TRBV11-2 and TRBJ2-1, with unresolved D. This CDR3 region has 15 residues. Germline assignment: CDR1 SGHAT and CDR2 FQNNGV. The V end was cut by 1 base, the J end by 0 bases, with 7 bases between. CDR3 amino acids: CASSLGRGSYNEQFF. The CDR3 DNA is TGTGCCAGCAGCTTAGGTCGAGGCTCCTACAATGAGCAGTTCTTC.

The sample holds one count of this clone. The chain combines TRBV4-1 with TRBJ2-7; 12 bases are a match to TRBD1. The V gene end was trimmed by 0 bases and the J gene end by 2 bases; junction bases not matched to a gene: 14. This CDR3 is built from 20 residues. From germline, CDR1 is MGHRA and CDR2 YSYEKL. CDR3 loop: CASSQEWGQGALAATYEQYF. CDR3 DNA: TGCGCCAGCAGCCAAGAGTGGGGACAGGGGGCTCTAGCGGCCACCTACGAGCAGTACTTC.